This T cell receptor beta chain was captured in a study of CD8 T cells in ankylosing spondylitis. Per the germline V gene, CDR1 is SGHAT and CDR2 is FQNNGV. With V trimmed by 2 bases and J by 3 bases, 17 bases remained unmatched. This CDR3 has 20 residues. Concerning this clonotype: The target antigen is unknown.

Study findings and constraints: Made up of eight highly homologous variants, a TCR beta motif appeared characteristic of ankylosing spondylitis blood. Reactive arthritis synovial fluid and blood previously showed some of these motif variants.

Using its own MiXCR run on the 5' RACE reads, TCRdb lists one record per CDR3 protein. The repertoire holds approximately 540,000 distinct CDR3 sequences, about 13% seen once, with around 7% in the top ten. This TCR was recovered from a male donor with ankylosing spondylitis. The chain has TRBV11-2 and TRBJ2-1; 9 nucleotides line up with TRBD2. Sequencing input: blood, either unsorted or a sorted T cell fraction (not recorded which). CDR3 residues: CASSLRFSGRGKGVYNEQFF. The CDR3 DNA follows: TGTGCCAGCAGCTTAAGGTTTAGCGGGAGAGGAAAAGGCGTCTACAATGAGCAGTTCTTC.